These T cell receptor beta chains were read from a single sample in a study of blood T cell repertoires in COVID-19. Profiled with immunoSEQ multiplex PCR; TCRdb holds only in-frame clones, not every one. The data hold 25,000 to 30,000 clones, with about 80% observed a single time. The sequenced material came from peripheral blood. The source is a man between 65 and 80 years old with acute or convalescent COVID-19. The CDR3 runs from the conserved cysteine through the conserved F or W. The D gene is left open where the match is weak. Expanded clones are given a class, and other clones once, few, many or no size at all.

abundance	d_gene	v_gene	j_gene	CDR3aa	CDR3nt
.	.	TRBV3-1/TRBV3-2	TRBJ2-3	CASSQDSSSTDTQYF	TGTGCCAGCAGCCAAGACAGTTCTAGCACAGATACGCAGTATTTT
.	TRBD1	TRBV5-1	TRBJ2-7	CASSWGQGGYEQYF	TGCGCCAGCAGCTGGGGACAGGGGGGCTACGAGCAGTACTTC
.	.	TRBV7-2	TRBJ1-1	CASSLDSSEAFF	TGTGCCAGCAGCTTAGACAGCTCTGAAGCTTTCTTT
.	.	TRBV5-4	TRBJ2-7	CASSSSLGRGPIEQYF	TGTGCCAGCAGCTCTAGCTTGGGTCGAGGGCCTATCGAGCAGTACTTC
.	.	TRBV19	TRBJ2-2	CASSFQVTGELFF	TGTGCCAGTAGTTTCCAGGTCACCGGGGAGCTGTTTTTT
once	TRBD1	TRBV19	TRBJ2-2	CASTSIDAGGPSLSTGELFF	TGTGCCAGTACATCCATTGATGCAGGGGGCCCCTCATTAAGCACCGGGGAGCTGTTTTTT
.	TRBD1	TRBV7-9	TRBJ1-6	CASSFTGTGSSPLHF	TGTGCCAGCAGCTTTACCGGGACAGGGTCCTCACCCCTCCACTTT
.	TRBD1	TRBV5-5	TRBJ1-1	CASSLTGQGDTEAFF	TGTGCCAGCAGCTTAACCGGACAGGGCGACACTGAAGCTTTCTTT
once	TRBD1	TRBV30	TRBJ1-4	CAWRGTGQEVKKLFF	TGTGCCTGGAGGGGAACGGGACAGGAAGTCAAAAAACTGTTTTTT
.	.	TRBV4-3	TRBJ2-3	CASSQDGSGVVTDTQYF	TGCGCCAGCAGCCAAGACGGATCGGGGGTGGTAACAGATACGCAGTATTTT
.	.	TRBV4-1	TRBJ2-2	CASSAHPANGELFF	TGCGCCAGCAGCGCCCACCCAGCGAACGGGGAGCTGTTTTTT
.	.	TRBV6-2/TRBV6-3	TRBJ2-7	CASSYSSPHEQYF	TGTGCCAGCAGTTACTCGAGTCCCCACGAGCAGTACTTC
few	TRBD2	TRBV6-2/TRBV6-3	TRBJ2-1	CASSFFPATSGSTDEQFF	TGTGCCAGCAGTTTCTTCCCCGCGACTAGCGGGAGTACTGATGAGCAGTTCTTC
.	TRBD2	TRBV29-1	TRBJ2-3	CSGGPTSGSWDTQYF	TGCAGCGGGGGACCCACTAGCGGCAGCTGGGATACGCAGTATTTT
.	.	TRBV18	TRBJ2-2	CASSLWRGTGELFF	TGTGCCAGCTCACTCTGGAGGGGCACCGGGGAGCTGTTTTTT
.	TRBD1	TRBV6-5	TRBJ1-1	CASSLGQSTEAFF	TGTGCCAGCAGCCTGGGACAGAGCACTGAAGCTTTCTTT
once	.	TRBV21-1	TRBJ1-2	CASRTGMGGYTF	TGTGCCAGCAGGACAGGGATGGGTGGCTACACCTTC